What follows describes a single TCR beta chain. Its target is unknown. This sample is part of a study of cytomegalovirus exposure and HLA in healthy donors. Notes on the study in general: Despite most TCR sequences being rare, some public TCRs occurred in many donors.

Primers: 60 Vbeta forward and 13 Jbeta reverse. This table comes from immunoSEQ multiplex PCR, and its TCRdb copy is limited to in-frame clones, with some not included. There are around 190,000 clones in the sample; around 80% occur only once, and 1.1% lies in the top ten. Each donor's status was that of a healthy bone marrow donor. The CDR3 runs 15 residues. V dropped 5 bases and J dropped 0 bases, with 14 bases sitting between them. CDR1 and CDR2 (germline): LNHDA, SQIVND (reference sequence). Source material: PBMCs. This sequence joins TRBV19 and TRBJ2-7, with D perhaps matching TRBD2 (5 bases). The sequence came from a woman in her 40s in good health and CMV-seronegative. This CDR3 reads CASSWSGLSSYEQYF. CDR3 DNA: TGTGCCAGTAGTTGGTCCGGACTGAGCTCCTACGAGCAGTACTTC.